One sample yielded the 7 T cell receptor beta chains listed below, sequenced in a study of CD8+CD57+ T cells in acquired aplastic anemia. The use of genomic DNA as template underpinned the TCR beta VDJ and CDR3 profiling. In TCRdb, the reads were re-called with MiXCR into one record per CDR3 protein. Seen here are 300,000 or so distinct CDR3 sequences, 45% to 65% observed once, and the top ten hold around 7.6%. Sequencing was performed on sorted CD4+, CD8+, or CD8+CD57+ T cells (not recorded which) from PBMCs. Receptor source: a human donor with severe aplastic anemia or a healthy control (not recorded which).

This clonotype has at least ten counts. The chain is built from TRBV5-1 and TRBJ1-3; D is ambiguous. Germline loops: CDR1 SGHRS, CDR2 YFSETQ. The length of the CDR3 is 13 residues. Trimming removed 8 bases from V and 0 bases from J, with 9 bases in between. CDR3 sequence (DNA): TGCGCCAGGAAAACCGACTCTGGAAACACCATATATTTT. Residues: CARKTDSGNTIYF.

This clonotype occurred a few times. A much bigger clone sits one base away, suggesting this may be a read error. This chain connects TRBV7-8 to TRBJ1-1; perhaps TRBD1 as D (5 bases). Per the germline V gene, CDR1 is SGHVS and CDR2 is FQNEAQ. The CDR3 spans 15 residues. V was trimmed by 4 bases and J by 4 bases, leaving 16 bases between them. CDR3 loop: CASSSGGEGSTEAFF. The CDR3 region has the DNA TGTGCCAGCAGCTCCGGGGGGGAGGGGAGCACTGAAGCTTTCTTT.

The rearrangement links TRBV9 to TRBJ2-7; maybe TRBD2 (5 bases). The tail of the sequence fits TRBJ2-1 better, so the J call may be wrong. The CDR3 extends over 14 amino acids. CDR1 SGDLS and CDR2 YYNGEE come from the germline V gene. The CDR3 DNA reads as TGTGCCAGCAGCGCAAACTCGGGATACAATGAGCAGTTCTTC. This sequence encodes CASSANSGYNEQFF.

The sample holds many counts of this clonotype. For the CDR3, the DNA is TGTGCCAGCAGCTCCGACAGGAACTCTGGAAACACCATATATTTT. Translated, it gives CASSSDRNSGNTIYF. The V gene is TRBV5-4, the J gene TRBJ1-3; D possibly corresponds to TRBD1 (6 bases). CDR1 is SGHNT and CDR2 is YYREEE in the germline V gene (reference sequence). The CDR3 length is 15 residues. Trimming took 3 bases from V and 0 from J, leaving 10 bases between them.

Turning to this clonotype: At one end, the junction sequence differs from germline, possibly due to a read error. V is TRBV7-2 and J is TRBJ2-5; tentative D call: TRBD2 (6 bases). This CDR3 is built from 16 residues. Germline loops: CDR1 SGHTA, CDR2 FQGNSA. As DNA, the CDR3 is TGTGCCAGCAGCCCCAACGGGGTAGCGGCCCAAGGGACCCAGTACTTC. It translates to CASSPNGVAAQGTQYF. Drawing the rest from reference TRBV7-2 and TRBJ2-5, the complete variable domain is GAGVSQSPSNKVTEKGKDVELRCDPISGHTALYWYRQSLGQGLEFLIYFQGNSAPDKSGLPSDRFSAERTGGSVSTLTIQRTQQEDSAVYLCASSPNGVAAQGTQYFGPGTRLLVL.

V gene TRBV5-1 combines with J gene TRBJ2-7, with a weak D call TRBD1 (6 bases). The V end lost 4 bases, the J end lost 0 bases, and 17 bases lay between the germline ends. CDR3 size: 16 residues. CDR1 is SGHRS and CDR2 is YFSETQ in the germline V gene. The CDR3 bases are TGCGCCAGCAGCCCCCGGGGCAGGGGTTACTCCTACGAGCAGTACTTC. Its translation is CASSPRGRGYSYEQYF.

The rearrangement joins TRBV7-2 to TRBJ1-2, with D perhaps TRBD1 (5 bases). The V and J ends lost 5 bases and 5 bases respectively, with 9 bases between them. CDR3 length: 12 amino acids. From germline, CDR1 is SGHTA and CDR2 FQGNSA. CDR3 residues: CASSAQVYGYTF. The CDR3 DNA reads TGTGCCAGCAGCGCACAGGTATATGGCTACACCTTC.